This TCR beta chain comes out of a study of OX40 agonist ivuxolimab in advanced cancers. Study-wide points: At doses 0.1 to 3.0 mg/kg, CD4+ and CD8+ clones expanded.

Clones were sequenced by immunoSEQ multiplex PCR, and TCRdb holds only the in-frame ones, with some missing. The table lists about 23,000 clones, approximately 80% of them singletons, with approximately 15% in the top ten. Points on this clone: Its antigen is as yet unknown.

This specimen was CD4+ or CD8+ T cells sorted from blood, taken in a trial of the OX40 agonist ivuxolimab. This TCR came from an adult with an advanced solid tumor such as melanoma, head and neck, liver or kidney cancer.

This CDR3 reads CASSSYGRDTEAFF. CDR3 in DNA: TGTGCCAGCAGTTCGTACGGGAGGGACACTGAAGCTTTCTTT. The V call is TRBV6-5, the J call TRBJ1-1; D gene uncertain. The V gene's germline CDR1 is MNHEY and CDR2 SVGAGI. V gave up 4 bases and J gave up 3 bases, with 12 bases separating them. This CDR3 contains 14 residues.